The T cell receptor (beta chain) described here comes from a study of CD8 T cells in Susac syndrome (dated by TCRdb to the late 2010s). Describing the broader study: Whether CD8+ T cell activation and differentiation in Susac syndrome was antigen driven was tested using repertoire sequencing. Paper-wide results and their limitations: The TCR sequencing and HLA analysis was acknowledged to have included a relatively small number of individuals.

Peripheral blood CD8+ and CD4+ T cells from healthy donors, Susac syndrome patients and multiple sclerosis patients were profiled using high-throughput TCR beta sequencing. The multiple sclerosis controls were treatment-naive patients whose relapsing-remitting disease, either stable or active, fulfilled the revised McDonald criteria. Bulk CD8+ and CD4+ T cells were purified by magnetic negative isolation, while CD8+ TEMRA cells were enriched using FACS. Blood was drawn into EDTA tubes, processed within 24 hours, and PBMCs were isolated by density gradient centrifugation. PBMCs intended for TCR sequencing were frozen in liquid nitrogen and were later thawed in a 37 degrees C water bath. The sorted or isolated CD4+, CD8+ and CD8+ TEMRA cells had a purity of 90% or higher. The CDR3 goes from the cysteine to the phenylalanine over 14 residues. The sequence is cut down to CDR3 DNA, 42 bases in frame from base 1. For CDR1 and CDR2, the germline V gene (reference sequence) lists SEHNR and FQNEAQ. At the junction V is shortened by 3 bases and J by 4 bases, with 10 bases in between.

As to this clonotype: This receptor's antigen is unknown. No base quality information exists; no much larger clone differs at one position.

RNA was extracted using the RNeasy kit, and roughly 0.5 to 1 ug of the RNA was reverse transcribed with random hexamers. The immunoSEQ multiplex PCR assay, covering 54 Vbeta and 13 Jbeta segments, was used to amplify TCR beta CDR3 regions. To correct PCR amplification bias, a synthetic template baseline was used for both primer optimization and computational correction. As for the authors' bioinformatics: Only productive sequences were kept, with reads annotated to V, D and J genes according to IMGT and analyzed in immunoSEQ Analyzer. Clonality was calculated as one minus the Shannon entropy normalized by log2 of the number of productive unique sequences. For each patient and control, public and private clones were evaluated within the 100 most prevalent clones. A clone was defined as Susac-specific if it was absent from the healthy and MS cohorts, from 1052 published viral clones and from other ImmuneACCESS disease sequences. TCRdb applied fastp at Q25 and MiXCR to the public reads, then kept only in-frame beta chains. A single entry per CDR3 protein holds the most common genes and DNA from its merged rows. TCRdb assigned the V and J calls; the authors' analysis was not used. For this sample the table gives 300,000 or so distinct CDR3 sequences, of which around 92% were detected only once. The ten top clones hold about 0.063% of the sample.

The chain was built from TRBV7-9 and TRBJ1-5, and possibly TRBD1, on 6 matching bases. Sequencing input: CD4+ T cells from PBMCs. This TCR came from a human donor with multiple sclerosis. DNA sequence: TGTGCCAGCAGCTTCCCAGGGGAAAATCAGCCCCAGCATTTT. The translation is CASSFPGENQPQHF.